This T cell receptor beta chain was profiled in a study of response to subunit inactivated influenza vaccine. TCRdb redid the calling of the RT-PCR reads with MiXCR, one entry per CDR3 protein. The data show 600,000 to 850,000 distinct CDR3 sequences, 12% to 15% seen once. Points from the study as a whole: Authors suggested seasonal influenza vaccinations each recruit few new T cells.

V dropped 1 base and J dropped 0 bases, with 9 bases sitting between them. CDR1 LNHNV and CDR2 YYDKDF come from the germline V gene (reference sequence). This CDR3 is built from 15 residues. This clonotype was seen a few times. Its antigen is not known. The V and J genes are TRBV15 and TRBJ1-1; D is undetermined. The sample here was PBMCs from blood, taken about 14 days before vaccination. The sequence was collected from a man between 50 and 59 years old who received an inactivated influenza vaccine. CDR3 coding DNA: TGTGCCACCAGCAGAGCGTCCAGCATGAACACTGAAGCTTTCTTT. Its translation is CATSRASSMNTEAFF.